At least ten counts were recorded for the clone carrying this T cell receptor (beta chain). Its antigen is still unknown. Per the germline V gene, CDR1 is MNHNS and CDR2 is SASEGT. V gave up 7 bases and J gave up 2 bases; unmatched junction bases: 10. The CDR3 consists of 17 residues. This specimen belongs to a study of T-cell reconstitution after alpha-beta-depleted transplantation in children. General study findings and limits: Reported findings indicate that, about two months after transplant, alpha-beta T cells came from several hundred expanded clones, which were derived from non-depleted graft cells. Most T-cell counts and diversity one year after the transplant came from T cells that were newly produced.

The TCRbeta library was prepared with unique molecular identifiers. TCRdb reanalysed the PCR reads using MiXCR and keeps one entry per CDR3 protein. Of 150,000 to 200,000 distinct CDR3 sequences listed, roughly 10% are singletons. The material was PBMCs, obtained before TCRalphabeta/CD19-depleted stem cell transplant. The TCR originated in a boy aged 2-15 years with acute myeloid leukemia, due to receive a stem cell transplant. This chain links TRBV6-1 with TRBJ2-6; 8 bases map to TRBD1. CDR3 amino acids: CASMGRAGGTGANVLTF. Here the CDR3 DNA reads TGTGCCAGCATGGGCAGGGCAGGGGGCACTGGGGCCAACGTCCTGACTTTC.